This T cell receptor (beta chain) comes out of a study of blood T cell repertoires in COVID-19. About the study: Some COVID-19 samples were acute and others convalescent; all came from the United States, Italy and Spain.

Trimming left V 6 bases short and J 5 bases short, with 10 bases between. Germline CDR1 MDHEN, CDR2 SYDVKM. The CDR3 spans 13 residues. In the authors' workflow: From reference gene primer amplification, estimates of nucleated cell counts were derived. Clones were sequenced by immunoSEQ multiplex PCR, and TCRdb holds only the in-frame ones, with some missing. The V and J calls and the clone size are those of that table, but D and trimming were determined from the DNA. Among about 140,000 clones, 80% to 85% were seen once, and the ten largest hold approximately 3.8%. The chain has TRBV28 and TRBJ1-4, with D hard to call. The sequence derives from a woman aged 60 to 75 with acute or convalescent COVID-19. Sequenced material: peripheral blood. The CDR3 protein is CASRPRSNEKLFF. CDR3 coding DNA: TGTGCCAGCAGACCGCGCTCGAATGAAAAACTGTTTTTT.